Listed below are T cell receptor beta chains from one sample, sequenced in a study of OX40 agonist ivuxolimab in advanced cancers. Data came from immunoSEQ multiplex PCR; TCRdb stores just in-frame clones and leaves some out. The profile shows 66,000 or so clones, 60% to 80% of them singletons. Sample: CD4+ or CD8+ T cells sorted from blood, taken in a trial of the OX40 agonist ivuxolimab. The receptors stem from an adult with an advanced solid tumor such as melanoma, head and neck, liver or kidney cancer. CDR3s include the opening cysteine and the closing phenylalanine or tryptophan. D genes are given only for firm matches. Clone sizes are given selectively: once, few, many, or a class where the clone is expanded.

TRBV30	.	TRBJ1-6	.	TGTGCCTGGAGCCTGGGTATGATGTATTCACCCCTCCACTTT	CAWSLGMMYSPLHF
TRBV11-2	.	TRBJ1-4	.	TGTGCCAGCAGTCCGCCAGGGGCAGGGGAAAAACTGTTTTTT	CASSPPGAGEKLFF
TRBV6-5	.	TRBJ1-2	.	TGTGCCAGCAGTCCAGGGGACCGGGGAGGTGGCTACACCTTC	CASSPGDRGGGYTF
TRBV11-2	.	TRBJ1-2	TRBD1	TGTGCCAGCAGCCCAATGGCTCGGACAGGGGAGGGCTATGGCTACACCTTC	CASSPMARTGEGYGYTF
TRBV10-3	.	TRBJ2-5	TRBD2	TGTGCCATCATTAATGCCATACTGCTAGCGGGGATCCAAGAGACCCAGTACTTC	CAIINAILLAGIQETQYF
TRBV7-6	.	TRBJ2-1	.	TGTGCCAGCAGCTTATCGGCAGGGGAAGGCAATGAGCAGTTCTTC	CASSLSAGEGNEQFF
TRBV28	.	TRBJ2-5	TRBD1	TGTGCCAGCAGTCTAGAACAGGGGGCAGAGACCCAGTACTTC	CASSLEQGAETQYF
TRBV19	.	TRBJ2-7	.	TGTGCCAGTAGTGCACAGGACGGAACGGAGCAGTACTTC	CASSAQDGTEQYF
TRBV19	.	TRBJ1-1	TRBD1	TGTGCCAGTAGTACTACAGGGGACACTGAAGCTTTCTTT	CASSTTGDTEAFF
TRBV2	.	TRBJ2-3	TRBD2	TGTGCCAGCAGCCTATTAGCGGGAGTTGGCACAGATACGCAGTATTTT	CASSLLAGVGTDTQYF
TRBV7-2	.	TRBJ2-7	.	TGTGCCAGCAGCTTAGTCCCAGGATACTACGAGCAGTACTTC	CASSLVPGYYEQYF
TRBV5-1	.	TRBJ2-2	TRBD2	TGCGCCAGCAGCTTTAGCGGGGCCGGGGAGCTGTTTTTT	CASSFSGAGELFF
TRBV7-8	.	TRBJ1-5	TRBD1	TGTGCCAGCACAGGACAGGCGAATCAGCCCCAGCATTTT	CASTGQANQPQHF
TRBV27	.	TRBJ1-2	.	TGTGCCAGCAGTTCCTCCCTAAGGGGTGGCTACACCTTC	CASSSSLRGGYTF
TRBV5-1	.	TRBJ2-5	TRBD1	TGCGCCAGCAGCCGGACAGGGGTTTATGAGACCCAGTACTTC	CASSRTGVYETQYF
TRBV30	.	TRBJ2-7	TRBD1	TGTGCCTGGAGTGTAGGGGGGACAGGGATCTACGAGCAGTACTTC	CAWSVGGTGIYEQYF
TRBV19	.	TRBJ2-3	TRBD2	TGTGCCAGTAGTAATGAGGAGACTAGCGGGAGTGGCACAGATACGCAGTATTTT	CASSNEETSGSGTDTQYF
TRBV28	.	TRBJ2-5	TRBD2	TGTGCCAGCAACCTAGCGGGCCGGGAGACCCAGTACTTC	CASNLAGRETQYF
TRBV4-1	.	TRBJ2-2	TRBD1	TGCGCCAGCAGCCAGGGACAGGGACCGAACACCGGGGAGCTGTTTTTT	CASSQGQGPNTGELFF
TRBV4-2	many	TRBJ2-2	TRBD2	TGTGCCAGCAGCCAAGACGAAGCGGGAGCCGGGGAGCTGTTTTTT	CASSQDEAGAGELFF
TRBV7-9	.	TRBJ2-1	TRBD2	TGTGCCAGCAGCGCCTTATCATCTAGCGGGAGACTCTACAATGAGCAGTTCTTC	CASSALSSSGRLYNEQFF
TRBV2	.	TRBJ1-2	.	TGTGCCAGCAGTGTTACAGGGACATCTGACTATGGCTACACCTTC	CASSVTGTSDYGYTF
TRBV6-1	.	TRBJ2-7	.	TGTGCCAGCAGTGATTACCCCCGGACTACGTCCTACGAGCAGTACTTC	CASSDYPRTTSYEQYF
TRBV19	.	TRBJ2-1	.	TGTGCCAGTAGGACACCACACAATGAGCAGTTCTTC	CASRTPHNEQFF
TRBV7-2	.	TRBJ1-3	TRBD1	TGTGCCAGCAGCTTTAACAGGGGCGCTGGAAACACCATATATTTT	CASSFNRGAGNTIYF
TRBV6-1	.	TRBJ2-5	TRBD2	TGTGCCACTAGCGGGAGAGAGACCCAGTACTTC	CATSGRETQYF
TRBV6-6	few	TRBJ2-6	.	TGTGCCAGCAGCCGGACTATAGGGGCCAACGTCCTGACTTTC	CASSRTIGANVLTF
TRBV6-5	.	TRBJ1-1	TRBD1	TGTGCCAGCAGTTTGGTACAGGGGATGAACACTGAAGCTTTCTTT	CASSLVQGMNTEAFF
TRBV5-6	.	TRBJ2-7	.	TGTGCCAGCAGCTTGGTGGCGAGCGAGCAGTACTTC	CASSLVASEQYF
TRBV10-2	few	TRBJ2-7	.	TGCGCCAGCAGTGAGCCCGGGACAATTCCGTACTTC	CASSEPGTIPYF
TRBV5-4	.	TRBJ2-5	.	TGTGCCAGCAGCTTTGGTGTCAAAGAGACCCAGTACTTC	CASSFGVKETQYF
TRBV6-5	.	TRBJ1-2	TRBD1	TGTGCCAGCAGGGCCGGACAGGGGAATGGCTACACCTTC	CASRAGQGNGYTF
TRBV7-8	.	TRBJ1-6	.	TGTGCCAGCAGCTTAGGGACCGCCAATTCACCCCTCCACTTT	CASSLGTANSPLHF
TRBV7-9	few	TRBJ2-1	.	TGTGCCAGCAGACCTCCCTCAGCGGCCTACAATGAGCAGTTCTTC	CASRPPSAAYNEQFF
TRBV18	.	TRBJ1-1	.	TGTGCCAGCTCACCCTATCGTGAGGGGTTGGCTGAAGCTTTCTTT	CASSPYREGLAEAFF
TRBV11-2	few	TRBJ2-3	TRBD2	TGTGCCAGCAGCCCCCGGGGTAGCGGGATGACAGATACGCAGTATTTT	CASSPRGSGMTDTQYF
TRBV18	.	TRBJ2-7	TRBD1	TGTGCCAGCTCACCCAACCGGGACAGCGAGCAGTACTTC	CASSPNRDSEQYF
TRBV30	.	TRBJ2-1	TRBD2	TGTGCCTGGAGTGTGGGGACTAGCTCCTACAATGAGCAGTTCTTC	CAWSVGTSSYNEQFF
TRBV9	.	TRBJ2-7	TRBD2	TGTGCCAGCAGCGTAGGGGCGGCGGGAGTAAGGGCCTACGAGCAGTACTTC	CASSVGAAGVRAYEQYF
TRBV6-4	.	TRBJ2-3	.	TGTGCCAGCAGTGAACAGCTAAGTGGGGCAGATACGCAGTATTTT	CASSEQLSGADTQYF
TRBV19	.	TRBJ2-7	.	TGTGCCAGTAGCAAGGGTCGCGAGCAGTACTTC	CASSKGREQYF
TRBV7-2	many	TRBJ2-7	.	TGTGCCAGCAGCGGCAGGGTCGCCTACGAGCAGTACTTC	CASSGRVAYEQYF
TRBV10-1	once	TRBJ1-1	.	TGCGCCAGCAGTCCTGTTTTGGCCTTGAATGAAGCTTTCTTT	CASSPVLALNEAFF
TRBV29-1	.	TRBJ2-5	.	TGCAGCGTTGAACAGGCGCTCAATGGGGCCCAGTACTTC	CSVEQALNGAQYF
TRBV5-1	.	TRBJ1-3	TRBD1	TGCGCCAGAAGAGGTCCCTCCCCTACAGGGGATGGAAACACCATATATTTT	CARRGPSPTGDGNTIYF
TRBV5-1	.	TRBJ2-3	.	TGCGCCAGCAGCTTGGCCGGGACGGGCAACACAGATACGCAGTATTTT	CASSLAGTGNTDTQYF
TRBV5-5	.	TRBJ2-5	TRBD2	TGTGCCAGCACCGCCGCTAGCGGGAGACAAGAGACCCAGTACTTC	CASTAASGRQETQYF
TRBV19	.	TRBJ2-7	TRBD2	TGTGCCAGTAGCCCGACTAGCGGGCATTTCTCCTACGAGCAGTACTTC	CASSPTSGHFSYEQYF
TRBV4-1	.	TRBJ2-3	.	TGCGCCAGCAGCCAAGATTCCGCTAGGACAGATACGCAGTATTTT	CASSQDSARTDTQYF
TRBV6-6	once	TRBJ1-5	TRBD1	TGTGCCAGCAGTTACTCGACAGGGGATAGCAATCAGCCCCAGCATTTT	CASSYSTGDSNQPQHF
TRBV7-9	once	TRBJ2-3	TRBD2	TGTGCCAGCAGCTTAGGGCTAGCGGGTCCGGATACGCAGTATTTT	CASSLGLAGPDTQYF
TRBV7-8	few	TRBJ1-1	TRBD1	TGTGCCAGCAGCTTTCAACAGGGGAGAGACGCTGAAGCTTTCTTT	CASSFQQGRDAEAFF
TRBV18	.	TRBJ1-1	TRBD1	TGTGCCAGCTCGGGACAGTCTTTAGAAGCTTTCTTT	CASSGQSLEAFF
TRBV6-1	few	TRBJ1-2	.	TGTGCCAGCAGTGAATGGGGGGGAGGCTATGGCTACACCTTC	CASSEWGGGYGYTF